Sequencing of this T cell receptor (beta chain) was carried out in a study of shared clonotypes between healthy human individuals. Study context: Used for every donor were three CD4 naive, three CD4 memory, two CD8 naive and one CD8 memory plate. Study-wide findings and caveats: Generally, naive subsets (rather than memory subsets) showed larger estimated richness.

As regards this clone: Its antigen is not identified.

Per the germline V gene, CDR1 is PRHDT and CDR2 is FYEKMQ (reference sequence). The V segment lost 0 bases and the J segment 6 bases; nucleotides outside the gene matches: 12. The CDR3 is 18 amino acids. The assay ran at deep level. It was approximately 0.2 ug DNA, 31,000 or so T cell genomes, that sorted-subset replicate PCRs used. Data came from immunoSEQ multiplex PCR; TCRdb stores just in-frame clones and leaves some out. The data contain approximately 1,500,000 clones, approximately 98% of them singletons. This chain links TRBV13 with TRBJ2-1; 9 nucleotides agree with TRBD2. Input material: naive CD4+ T cells sorted from blood. Subset of the sample: CD45RA+ positively selected. The TCR comes from a man aged 25-40 years in good health. The DNA for the CDR3 is TGTGCCAGCAGCTTAGGGTCCCCAGGGGGACTAGCCTCCAATGAGCAGTTCTTC. This gives the protein CASSLGSPGGLASNEQFF.